The T cell receptor (beta chain) described here comes from a study of CD8 T cells in Susac syndrome. Background on the study: Sequenced Susac syndrome patients included about six with active disease and fewer than 10 who were in remission. When blood was collected, patients with Susac syndrome were therapy-naive, were taking corticosteroids, or were receiving intravenous immunoglobulin alone. Whole-study findings and limits: The authors found some 15 Susac-specific public clones in total CD8+ repertoires and four to six in CD8+ TEMRA repertoires.

About this clonotype: The target antigen is unknown.

Random-hexamer reverse transcription was applied to roughly 0.5 to 1 ug RNA. With immunoSEQ multiplex PCR, TCR beta CDR3 was amplified across 54 Vbeta and 13 Jbeta. TCRdb reprocessed the immunoSEQ multiplex PCR reads via MiXCR and lists one record per CDR3 protein. The sample lists roughly 190,000 distinct CDR3 sequences, over 90% occurring once. CDR1 is SGHAT, CDR2 FQNNGV, per germline. The CDR3 has 15 amino acids. Trimming pared 0 bases from V and 3 bases from J, leaving 9 bases between. The TCR sequence derives from a human donor with Susac syndrome. The V gene is TRBV11-2, the J gene TRBJ2-1; the D call may be TRBD1 or TRBD2 (5 bases each). Sequenced material: CD8+ T cells from PBMCs. CDR3 in DNA: TGTGCCAGCAGCTTAGAGGGACCCGACTACAATGAGCAGTTCTTC. Translated, it gives CASSLEGPDYNEQFF.